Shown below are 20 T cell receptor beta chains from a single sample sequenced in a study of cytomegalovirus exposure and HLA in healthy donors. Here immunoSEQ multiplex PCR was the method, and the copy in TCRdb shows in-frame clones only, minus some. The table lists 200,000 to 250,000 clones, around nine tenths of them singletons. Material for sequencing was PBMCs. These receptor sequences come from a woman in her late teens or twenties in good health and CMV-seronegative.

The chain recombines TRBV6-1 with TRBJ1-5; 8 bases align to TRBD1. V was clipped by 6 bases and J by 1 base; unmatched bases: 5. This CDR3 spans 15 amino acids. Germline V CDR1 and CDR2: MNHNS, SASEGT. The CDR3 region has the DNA TGTGCCAGCAGCGCGGACAGGGTGAGCAATCAGCCCCAGCATTTT. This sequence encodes CASSADRVSNQPQHF.

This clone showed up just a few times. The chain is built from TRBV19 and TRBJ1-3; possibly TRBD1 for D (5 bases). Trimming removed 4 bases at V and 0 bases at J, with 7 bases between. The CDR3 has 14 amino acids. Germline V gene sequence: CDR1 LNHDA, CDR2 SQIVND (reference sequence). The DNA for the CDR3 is TGTGCCAGTAGTAATACAGGCTCTGGAAACACCATATATTTT. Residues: CASSNTGSGNTIYF.

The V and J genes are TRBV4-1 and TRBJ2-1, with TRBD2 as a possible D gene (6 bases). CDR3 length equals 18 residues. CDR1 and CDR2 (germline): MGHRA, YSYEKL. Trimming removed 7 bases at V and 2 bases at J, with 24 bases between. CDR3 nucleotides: TGCGCCAGCACCTCAGGTTGGGTCCTCACGGGGGCCTACAATGAGCAGTTCTTC. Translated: CASTSGWVLTGAYNEQFF.

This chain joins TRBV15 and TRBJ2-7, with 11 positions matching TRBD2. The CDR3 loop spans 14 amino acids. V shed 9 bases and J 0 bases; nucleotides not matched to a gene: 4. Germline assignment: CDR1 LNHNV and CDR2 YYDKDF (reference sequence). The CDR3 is CATAGLAGSYEQYF. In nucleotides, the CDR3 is TGTGCCACAGCAGGACTAGCGGGCTCCTACGAGCAGTACTTC.

DNA of the CDR3: TGTGCCAGCAGTCCCCAGGGGATGGGCAATCAGCCCCAGCATTTT. Its protein product is CASSPQGMGNQPQHF. V and J are TRBV28 and TRBJ1-5, with D tentatively TRBD1 (6 bases). This CDR3 has 15 amino acids. Per germline, CDR1 MDHEN and CDR2 SYDVKM. V was pared by 5 bases and J by 2 bases, with 13 bases between.

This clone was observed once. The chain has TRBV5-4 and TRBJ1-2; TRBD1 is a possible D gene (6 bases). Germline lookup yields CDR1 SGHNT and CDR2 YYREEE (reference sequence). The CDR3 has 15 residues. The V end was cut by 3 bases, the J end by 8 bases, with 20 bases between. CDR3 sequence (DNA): TGTGCCAGCAGCTCCTTTCAGGGGCCAACTCGGGGCTACACCTTC. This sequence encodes CASSSFQGPTRGYTF.

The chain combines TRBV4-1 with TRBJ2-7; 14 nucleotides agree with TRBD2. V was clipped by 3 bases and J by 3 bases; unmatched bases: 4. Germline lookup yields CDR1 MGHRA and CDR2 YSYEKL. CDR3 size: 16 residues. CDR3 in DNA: TGCGCCAGCAGCCAGTCCGGGACTAGCGGGAGCTACGAGCAGTACTTC. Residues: CASSQSGTSGSYEQYF.

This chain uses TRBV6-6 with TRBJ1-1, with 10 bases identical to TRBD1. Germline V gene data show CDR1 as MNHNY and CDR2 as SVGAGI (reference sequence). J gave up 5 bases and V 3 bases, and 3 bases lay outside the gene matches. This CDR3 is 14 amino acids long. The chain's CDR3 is CASSYMGQGTEAFF. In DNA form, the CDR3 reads TGTGCCAGCAGTTATATGGGACAGGGGACTGAAGCTTTCTTT.

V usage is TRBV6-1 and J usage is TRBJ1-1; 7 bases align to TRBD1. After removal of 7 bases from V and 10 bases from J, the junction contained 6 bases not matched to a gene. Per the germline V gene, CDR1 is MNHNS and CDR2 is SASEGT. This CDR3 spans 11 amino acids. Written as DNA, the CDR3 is TGTGCCAGCAACCAGGGGGGTCTAGCTTTCTTT. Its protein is CASNQGGLAFF.

The CDR3 nucleotides read TGCAGCGTTGACAGGGCGATGAACACTGAAGCTTTCTTT. Translating gives CSVDRAMNTEAFF. The chain links TRBV29-1 to TRBJ1-1, with a tentative D call TRBD1 (5 bases). CDR1 is SQVTM and CDR2 is ANQGSEA in the germline V gene. CDR3 length: 13 amino acids. V dropped 3 bases and J dropped 0 bases, with 8 bases sitting between them.

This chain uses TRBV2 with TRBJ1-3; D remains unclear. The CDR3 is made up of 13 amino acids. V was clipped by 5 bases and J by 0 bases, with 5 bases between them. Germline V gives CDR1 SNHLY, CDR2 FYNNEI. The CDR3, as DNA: TGTGCCAGCAGTACAATCTCTGGAAACACCATATATTTT. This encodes CASSTISGNTIYF.

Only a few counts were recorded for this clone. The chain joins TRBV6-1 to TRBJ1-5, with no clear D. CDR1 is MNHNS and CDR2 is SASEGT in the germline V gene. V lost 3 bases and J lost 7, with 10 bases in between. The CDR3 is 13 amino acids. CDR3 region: CASSEQSRQPQHF. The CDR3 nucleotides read TGTGCCAGCAGTGAGCAGTCTCGACAGCCCCAGCATTTT.

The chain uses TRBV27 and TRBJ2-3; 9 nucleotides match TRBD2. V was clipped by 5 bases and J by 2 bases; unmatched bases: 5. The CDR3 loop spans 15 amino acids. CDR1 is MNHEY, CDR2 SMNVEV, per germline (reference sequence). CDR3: CASSPIAGATDTQYF. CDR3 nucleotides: TGTGCCAGCAGTCCAATAGCGGGGGCCACAGATACGCAGTATTTT.

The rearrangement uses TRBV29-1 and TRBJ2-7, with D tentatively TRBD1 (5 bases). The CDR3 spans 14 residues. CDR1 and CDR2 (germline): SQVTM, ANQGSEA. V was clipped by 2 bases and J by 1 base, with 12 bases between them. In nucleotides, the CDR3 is TGCAGCGTTGAAATGGGGCGAGGTTCCTACGAGCAGTACTTC. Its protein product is CSVEMGRGSYEQYF.

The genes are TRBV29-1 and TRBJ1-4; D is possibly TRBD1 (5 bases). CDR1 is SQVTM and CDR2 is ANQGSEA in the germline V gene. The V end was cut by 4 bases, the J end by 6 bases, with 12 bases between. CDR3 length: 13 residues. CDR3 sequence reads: CSVVRGIDEKLFF. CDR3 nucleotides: TGCAGCGTTGTTCGGGGGATCGATGAAAAACTGTTTTTT.

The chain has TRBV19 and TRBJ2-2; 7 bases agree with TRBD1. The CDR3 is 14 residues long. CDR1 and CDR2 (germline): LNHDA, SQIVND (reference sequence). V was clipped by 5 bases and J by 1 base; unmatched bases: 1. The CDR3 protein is CASSYRGNTGELFF. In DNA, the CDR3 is TGTGCCAGTAGTTACAGGGGGAACACCGGGGAGCTGTTTTTT.

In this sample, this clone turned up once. The CDR3 region is CASSEKRGGTPLHF. CDR3 nucleotide sequence: TGTGCCAGCAGTGAAAAGAGGGGAGGGACACCCCTCCACTTT. The rearrangement links TRBV6-1 to TRBJ1-6, with D possibly TRBD1 on 5 matching bases. This CDR3 is built from 14 residues. CDR1 MNHNS and CDR2 SASEGT come from the germline V gene. V was pared by 2 bases and J by 11 bases, with 13 bases between.

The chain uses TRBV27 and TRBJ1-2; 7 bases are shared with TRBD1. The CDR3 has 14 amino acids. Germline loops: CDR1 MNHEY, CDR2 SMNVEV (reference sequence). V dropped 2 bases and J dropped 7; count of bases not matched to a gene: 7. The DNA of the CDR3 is TGTGCCAGCAGTTTAGTCAGGGGGAGCGGTGGCTACACCTTC. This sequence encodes CASSLVRGSGGYTF.

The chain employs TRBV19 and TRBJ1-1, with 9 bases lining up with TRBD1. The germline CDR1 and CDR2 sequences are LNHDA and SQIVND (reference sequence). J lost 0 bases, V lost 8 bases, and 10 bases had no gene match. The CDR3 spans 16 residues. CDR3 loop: CASFGQGSRMNTEAFF. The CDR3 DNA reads TGTGCCAGTTTTGGACAGGGGTCGCGGATGAACACTGAAGCTTTCTTT.

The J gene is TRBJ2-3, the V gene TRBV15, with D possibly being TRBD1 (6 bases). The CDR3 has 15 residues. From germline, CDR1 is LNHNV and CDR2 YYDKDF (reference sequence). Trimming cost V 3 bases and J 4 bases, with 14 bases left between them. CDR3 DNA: TGTGCCACCAGCAGGAACAGGGTTGGGGCAGATACGCAGTATTTT. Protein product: CATSRNRVGADTQYF.